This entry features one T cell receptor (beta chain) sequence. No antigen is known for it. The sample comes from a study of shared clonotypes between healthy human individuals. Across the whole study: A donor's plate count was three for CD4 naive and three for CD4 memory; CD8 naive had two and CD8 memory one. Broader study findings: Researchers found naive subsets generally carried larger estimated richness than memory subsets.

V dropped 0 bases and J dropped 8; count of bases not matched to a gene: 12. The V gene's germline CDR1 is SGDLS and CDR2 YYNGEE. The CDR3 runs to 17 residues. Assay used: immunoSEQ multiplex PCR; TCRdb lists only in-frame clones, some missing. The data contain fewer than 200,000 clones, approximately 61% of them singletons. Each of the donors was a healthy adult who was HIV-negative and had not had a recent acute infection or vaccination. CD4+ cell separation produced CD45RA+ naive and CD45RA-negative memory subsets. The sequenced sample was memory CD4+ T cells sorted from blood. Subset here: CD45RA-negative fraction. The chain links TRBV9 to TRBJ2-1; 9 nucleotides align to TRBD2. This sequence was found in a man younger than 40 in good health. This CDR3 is CASSVGSFGGRADEQFF. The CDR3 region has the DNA TGTGCCAGCAGCGTAGGGTCCTTCGGCGGGAGGGCCGATGAGCAGTTCTTC.